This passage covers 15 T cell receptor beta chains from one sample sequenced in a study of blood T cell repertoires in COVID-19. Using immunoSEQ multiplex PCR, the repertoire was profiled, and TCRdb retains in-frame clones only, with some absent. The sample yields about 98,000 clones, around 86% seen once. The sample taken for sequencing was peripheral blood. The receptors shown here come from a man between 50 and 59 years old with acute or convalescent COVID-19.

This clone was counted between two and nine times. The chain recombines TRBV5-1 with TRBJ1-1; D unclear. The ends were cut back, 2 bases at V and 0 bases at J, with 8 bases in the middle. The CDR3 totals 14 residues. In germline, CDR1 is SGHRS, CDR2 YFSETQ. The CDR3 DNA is TGCGCCAGCAGCTTCTGGAGCCTGAACACTGAAGCTTTCTTT. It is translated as CASSFWSLNTEAFF.

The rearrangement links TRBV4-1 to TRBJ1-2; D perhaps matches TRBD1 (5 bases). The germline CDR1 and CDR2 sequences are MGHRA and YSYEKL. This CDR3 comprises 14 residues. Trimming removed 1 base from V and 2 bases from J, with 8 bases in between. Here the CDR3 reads CASSQVSGNYGYTF. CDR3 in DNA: TGCGCCAGCAGCCAAGTGTCAGGGAACTATGGCTACACCTTC.

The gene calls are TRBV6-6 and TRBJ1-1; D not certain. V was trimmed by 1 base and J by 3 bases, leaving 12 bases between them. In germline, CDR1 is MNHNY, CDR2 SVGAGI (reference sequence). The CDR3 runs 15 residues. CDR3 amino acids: CASSYFAAWDTEAFF. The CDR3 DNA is TGTGCCAGCAGTTACTTTGCGGCATGGGACACTGAAGCTTTCTTT.

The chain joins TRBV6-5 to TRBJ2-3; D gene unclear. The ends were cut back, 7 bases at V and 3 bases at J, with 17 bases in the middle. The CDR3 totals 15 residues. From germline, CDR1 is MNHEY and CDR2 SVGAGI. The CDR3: CASTITRSGTDTQYF. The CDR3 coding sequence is TGTGCCAGCACGATAACCCGGAGTGGAACAGATACGCAGTATTTT.

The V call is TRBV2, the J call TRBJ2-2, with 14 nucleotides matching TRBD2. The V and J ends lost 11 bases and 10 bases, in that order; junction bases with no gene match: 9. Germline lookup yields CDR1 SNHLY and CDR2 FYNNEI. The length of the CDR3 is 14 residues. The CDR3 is CAGSTSGRASELFF. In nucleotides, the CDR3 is TGTGCCGGCTCGACTAGCGGGAGGGCCTCGGAGCTGTTTTTT.

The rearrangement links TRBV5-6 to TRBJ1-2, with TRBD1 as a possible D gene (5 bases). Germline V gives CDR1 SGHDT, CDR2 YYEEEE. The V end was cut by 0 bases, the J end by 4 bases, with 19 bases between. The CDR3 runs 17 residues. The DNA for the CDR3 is TGTGCCAGCAGCTTGGTTACGGTCAGGGCCCACACCTATGGCTACACCTTC. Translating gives CASSLVTVRAHTYGYTF.

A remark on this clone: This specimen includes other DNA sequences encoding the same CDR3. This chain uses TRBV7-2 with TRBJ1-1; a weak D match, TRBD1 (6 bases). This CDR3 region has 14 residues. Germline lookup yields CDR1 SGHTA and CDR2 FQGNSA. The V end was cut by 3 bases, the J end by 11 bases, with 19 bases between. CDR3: CASSFRRQAAAAFF. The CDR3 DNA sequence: TGTGCCAGCAGCTTCCGGCGACAGGCGGCCGCGGCTTTCTTT.

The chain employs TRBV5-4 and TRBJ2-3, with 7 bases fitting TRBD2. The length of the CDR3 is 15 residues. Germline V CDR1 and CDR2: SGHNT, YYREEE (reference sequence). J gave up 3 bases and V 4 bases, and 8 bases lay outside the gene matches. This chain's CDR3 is CASSTGGGGTDTQYF. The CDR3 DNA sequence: TGTGCCAGCAGCACAGGTGGGGGGGGAACAGATACGCAGTATTTT.

The CDR3 DNA sequence: TGTGCCAGCAGCTCTGAAGCCGACAGCTACAATGAGCAGTTCTTC. It encodes CASSSEADSYNEQFF. The chain carries TRBV7-9 and TRBJ2-1; D perhaps matches TRBD1 (5 bases). The CDR3 extends over 15 amino acids. From germline, CDR1 is SEHNR and CDR2 FQNEAQ (reference sequence). Trimming cost V 4 bases and J 3 bases, with 13 bases left between them.

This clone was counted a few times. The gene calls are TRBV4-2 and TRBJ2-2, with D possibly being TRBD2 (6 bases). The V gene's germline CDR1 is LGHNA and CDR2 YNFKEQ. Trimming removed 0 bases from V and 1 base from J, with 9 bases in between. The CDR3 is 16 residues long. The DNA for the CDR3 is TGTGCCAGCAGCCAAGAGGTAGCGGTGAACACCGGGGAGCTGTTTTTT. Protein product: CASSQEVAVNTGELFF.

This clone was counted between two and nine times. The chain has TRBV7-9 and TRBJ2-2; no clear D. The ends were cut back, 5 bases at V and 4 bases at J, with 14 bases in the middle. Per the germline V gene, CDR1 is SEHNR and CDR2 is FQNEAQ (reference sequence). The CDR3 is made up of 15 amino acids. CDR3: CASSLSLTRTGELFF. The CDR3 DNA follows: TGTGCCAGCAGCCTTTCCCTTACACGCACCGGGGAGCTGTTTTTT.

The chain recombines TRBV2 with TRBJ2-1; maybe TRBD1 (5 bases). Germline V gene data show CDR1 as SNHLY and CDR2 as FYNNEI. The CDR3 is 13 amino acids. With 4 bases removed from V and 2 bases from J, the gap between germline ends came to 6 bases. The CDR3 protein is CASSVQAYNEQFF. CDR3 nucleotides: TGTGCCAGCAGTGTACAGGCCTACAATGAGCAGTTCTTC. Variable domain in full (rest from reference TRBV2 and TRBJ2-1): EPEVTQTPSHQVTQMGQEVILRCVPISNHLYFYWYRQILGQKVEFLVSFYNNEISEKSEIFDDQFSVERPDGSNFTLKIRSTKLEDSAMYFCASSVQAYNEQFFGPGTRLTVL.

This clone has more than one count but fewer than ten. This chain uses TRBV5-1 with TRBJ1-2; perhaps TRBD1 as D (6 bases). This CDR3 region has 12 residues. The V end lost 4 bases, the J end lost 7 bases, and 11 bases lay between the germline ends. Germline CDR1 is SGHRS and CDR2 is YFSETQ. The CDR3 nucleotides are TGCGCCAGCAGCGAGAACAGGGCTGGCTACACCTTC. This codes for CASSENRAGYTF.

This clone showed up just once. In DNA, the CDR3 is TGTGCCACTCTCCTCACCCCAACCGGGAACGAGCAGTACTTC. Its translation is CATLLTPTGNEQYF. V gene TRBV6-5 combines with J gene TRBJ2-7; a weak D match, TRBD2 (5 bases). Germline assignment: CDR1 MNHEY and CDR2 SVGAGI. The CDR3 consists of 14 residues. V lost 10 bases and J lost 5, with 21 bases in between.

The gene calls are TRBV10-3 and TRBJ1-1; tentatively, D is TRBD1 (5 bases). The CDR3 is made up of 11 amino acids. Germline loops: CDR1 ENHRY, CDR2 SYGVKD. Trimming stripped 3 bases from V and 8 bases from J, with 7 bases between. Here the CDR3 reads CAISDGGEAFF. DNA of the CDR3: TGTGCCATCAGTGATGGGGGGGAAGCTTTCTTT.